This TCR beta chain was profiled in a study of technical replicates of blood from several donors. V lost 2 bases to trimming and J lost 1 base, with 12 bases between them. Germline V CDR1 and CDR2: LNHDA, SQIVND (reference sequence). The CDR3 spans 16 residues. Sequenced by immunoSEQ multiplex PCR; TCRdb stores in-frame clones only, minus some. The table includes about 50,000 clones, roughly 95% detected once. The sample comprised T cells isolated from PBMCs. The receptor comes from a human donor in good health. This chain links TRBV19 with TRBJ1-5, with D unresolved. The CDR3 is CASSILGGMSNQPQHF. For the CDR3, the DNA is TGTGCCAGTAGTATACTGGGAGGGATGAGCAATCAGCCCCAGCATTTT.